The 25 T cell receptor beta chains given below trace back to one sample, sequenced in a study of OX40 agonist ivuxolimab in advanced cancers. The data were produced by immunoSEQ multiplex PCR, yet TCRdb's version contains in-frame clones alone and is incomplete. The data hold roughly 110,000 clones, with approximately 89% observed a single time. This sample comprised CD4+ or CD8+ T cells sorted from blood, obtained in a trial of the OX40 agonist ivuxolimab. The receptors derive from an adult with an advanced solid tumor such as melanoma, head and neck, liver or kidney cancer.

The CDR3 sequence: CASIPGTSTSSYNEQFF. The CDR3 nucleotides read TGTGCCAGCATCCCCGGGACTAGCACGAGCTCCTACAATGAGCAGTTCTTC. The chain carries TRBV27 and TRBJ2-1; TRBD2 agrees at 9 bases. The CDR3 contains 17 residues. V was clipped by 7 bases and J by 0 bases; unmatched bases: 10. Looked up from germline, CDR1 is MNHEY and CDR2 is SMNVEV (reference sequence).

The chain combines TRBV6-5 with TRBJ2-2; 9 bases map to TRBD2. The V segment lost 2 bases and the J segment 4 bases; nucleotides outside the gene matches: 5. This CDR3 spans 16 amino acids. Per germline, CDR1 MNHEY and CDR2 SVGAGI. The CDR3 reads CASSYGVAGATGELFF. CDR3 DNA sequence: TGTGCCAGCAGTTACGGGGTAGCGGGGGCCACCGGGGAGCTGTTTTTT.

The rearrangement uses TRBV11-2 and TRBJ1-1; 9 bases fit TRBD1. The CDR3 totals 18 residues. The germline CDR1 and CDR2 sequences are SGHAT and FQNNGV. V shed 2 bases and J 0 bases; nucleotides not matched to a gene: 10. CDR3 coding DNA: TGTGCCAGCAGCTTAACCCTCCCGGGACAGGGTGTGAACACTGAAGCTTTCTTT. It specifies CASSLTLPGQGVNTEAFF.

The J gene is TRBJ1-1, the V gene TRBV9; D ambiguous. The CDR3 contains 14 residues. Trimming cost V 3 bases and J 0 bases, with 9 bases left between them. CDR1 is SGDLS and CDR2 is YYNGEE in the germline V gene. CDR3 in DNA: TGTGCCAGCAGCGAACAAATTATGAACACTGAAGCTTTCTTT. It codes for CASSEQIMNTEAFF.

J is TRBJ2-2 and V is TRBV19; the match to TRBD2 covers 13 bases. V was clipped by 7 bases and J by 6 bases; unmatched bases: 5. The CDR3 has 15 amino acids. In germline, CDR1 is LNHDA, CDR2 SQIVND (reference sequence). The CDR3 DNA reads as TGTGCCAGTATCGGGACTAGCGGGATTGCCGGGGAGCTGTTTTTT. Amino acid sequence: CASIGTSGIAGELFF.

The chain has TRBV7-9 and TRBJ2-2; 8 bases align to TRBD2. CDR3 length: 15 amino acids. Looked up from germline, CDR1 is SEHNR and CDR2 is FQNEAQ (reference sequence). J gave up 4 bases and V 5 bases, and 6 bases lay outside the gene matches. The CDR3 here is CASSPTSGPTGELFF. CDR3 DNA: TGTGCCAGCAGCCCTACTAGCGGACCCACCGGGGAGCTGTTTTTT.

The chain has TRBV5-6 and TRBJ1-5; 7 bases agree with TRBD1. This CDR3 spans 17 amino acids. Germline lookup yields CDR1 SGHDT and CDR2 YYEEEE. V lost 1 base to trimming and J lost 7 bases; unmatched junction nucleotides: 14. Here the CDR3 DNA reads TGTGCCAGCAGCTTGTCTGACAGGGTGGCATGGGGGCAGCCCCAGCATTTT. Its protein is CASSLSDRVAWGQPQHF.

The chain recombines TRBV28 with TRBJ1-2; 7 nucleotides agree with TRBD1. CDR3 length: 14 residues. Germline V gene lookup returns CDR1 MDHEN and CDR2 SYDVKM. Trimming removed 4 bases from V and 7 bases from J; junction bases left unmatched: 9. CDR3 in DNA: TGTGCCAGCAGTTCTGAGAAGGGGACAGTTGGCTACACCTTC. It codes for CASSSEKGTVGYTF.

V is TRBV11-3 and J is TRBJ1-4; 7 bases line up with TRBD1. V trimming: 5 bases; J trimming: 5 bases; junction bases outside the gene matches: 2. CDR1 and CDR2 from the germline V gene are SGHNT and YENEEA. This CDR3 has 13 residues. The CDR3 loop reads CASSRGQNEKLFF. Here the CDR3 DNA reads TGTGCCAGCAGCAGGGGACAGAATGAAAAACTGTTTTTT.

To note about this clone: This may stem from a read error, because a much larger clone lies one nucleotide away. Other DNA sequences in this specimen translate into the identical CDR3. The chain carries TRBV5-4 and TRBJ2-5; D unclear. Matching the DNA end better, TRBJ2-7 makes the J call doubtful. The CDR3 extends over 12 amino acids. Germline lookup yields CDR1 SGHNT and CDR2 YYREEE (reference sequence). The CDR3 loop reads CASSSDGYEQYF. DNA for the CDR3: TGTGCCAGCAGCTCCGACGGTTACGAGCAGTACTTC.

This clone was found a few times. The chain joins TRBV28 to TRBJ1-5; 11 nucleotides line up with TRBD1. This CDR3 is built from 15 residues. Germline CDR1 and CDR2: MDHEN and SYDVKM. Unmatched junction bases numbered 7, after V lost 8 bases and J lost 4 bases. CDR3 DNA: TGTGCCAGCGCAACCGGGACAGGGGGGAATCAGCCCCAGCATTTT. The encoded protein is CASATGTGGNQPQHF. Full variable domain (outside the CDR3, taken from reference TRBV28 and TRBJ1-5): DVKVTQSSRYLVKRTGEKVFLECVQDMDHENMFWYRQDPGLGLRLIYFSYDVKMKEKGDIPEGYSVSREKKERFSLILESASTNQTSMYLCASATGTGGNQPQHFGDGTRLSIL.

The chain carries TRBV25-1 and TRBJ2-7; a weak D match, TRBD1 (6 bases). CDR1 MGHDK and CDR2 SYGVNS come from the germline V gene. CDR3 length: 14 residues. V lost 5 bases, J lost 3 bases, and 14 bases lay in between. Written as DNA, the CDR3 is TGTGCCAGCAGTAACTCAACAGGGTTCTACGAGCAGTACTTC. It is translated as CASSNSTGFYEQYF.

The J gene is TRBJ2-3, the V gene TRBV19, with D perhaps TRBD2 (5 bases). The V end was cut by 5 bases, the J end by 4 bases, with 19 bases between. The CDR3 has 16 amino acids. Germline V CDR1 and CDR2: LNHDA, SQIVND (reference sequence). This chain's CDR3 is CASSSRLAPLSDTQYF. The CDR3, as DNA: TGTGCCAGTAGTTCCCGGCTAGCTCCATTGTCAGATACGCAGTATTTT.

The rearrangement joins TRBV28 to TRBJ2-7; D remains ambiguous. V was clipped by 4 bases and J by 2 bases, with 9 bases between them. Germline V gives CDR1 MDHEN, CDR2 SYDVKM. This CDR3 has 13 residues. The DNA of the CDR3 is TGTGCCAGCAGTTATGGGTATGCCTACGAGCAGTACTTC. Its translation is CASSYGYAYEQYF. The variable domain in full, completed from reference TRBV28 and TRBJ2-7, reads DVKVTQSSRYLVKRTGEKVFLECVQDMDHENMFWYRQDPGLGLRLIYFSYDVKMKEKGDIPEGYSVSREKKERFSLILESASTNQTSMYLCASSYGYAYEQYFGPGTRLTVT.

The genes are TRBV5-4 and TRBJ1-1; TRBD1 agrees at 7 bases. Germline V gene data show CDR1 as SGHNT and CDR2 as YYREEE (reference sequence). The CDR3 length is 15 residues. The ends lost 0 bases at V and 3 bases at J; junction bases unmatched: 5. DNA of the CDR3: TGTGCCAGCAGCTTGGGGACAGGTCTCTACACTGAAGCTTTCTTT. Its translation is CASSLGTGLYTEAFF.

This chain's CDR3 is CASSLMGFGEQYF. Here the CDR3 DNA reads TGTGCCAGCAGTTTAATGGGTTTCGGAGAGCAGTACTTC. The genes are TRBV27 and TRBJ2-7; D is undetermined. Between the trimmed V and J ends, which lost 2 bases and 7 bases, there was a span of 12 bases. Germline V CDR1 and CDR2: MNHEY, SMNVEV (reference sequence). This CDR3 is 13 amino acids long.

The gene calls are TRBV5-4 and TRBJ1-4, with 8 bases aligning to TRBD1. V lost 2 bases and J lost 7; bases outside the gene matches: 13. CDR1 is SGHNT and CDR2 is YYREEE in the germline V gene (reference sequence). This CDR3 has 17 amino acids. The CDR3 nucleotides read TGTGCCAGCAGCTTCAAACTGACAGGGGCGGGGAGTGAAAAACTGTTTTTT. Translation: CASSFKLTGAGSEKLFF.

The chain employs TRBV7-2 and TRBJ2-7; 11 nucleotides align to TRBD2. The CDR3 has 16 residues. Germline CDR1 reads SGHTA; CDR2 reads FQGNSA. V trimming: 4 bases; J trimming: 6 bases; junction bases outside the gene matches: 11. The CDR3 loop reads CASSSSLAGGPSEQYF. In DNA form, the CDR3 reads TGTGCCAGCAGCTCTAGTTTAGCGGGAGGGCCCTCCGAGCAGTACTTC.

This chain connects TRBV11-2 to TRBJ1-1, with D possibly matching TRBD1 (6 bases). The CDR3 spans 16 residues. V lost 3 bases to trimming and J lost 0 bases, with 14 bases between them. From germline, CDR1 is SGHAT and CDR2 FQNNGV. This CDR3 is CASSFSLQGVNTEAFF. DNA for the CDR3: TGTGCCAGCAGCTTCTCCCTACAGGGTGTGAACACTGAAGCTTTCTTT.

V and J are TRBV11-3 and TRBJ2-7; 9 positions match TRBD1. This CDR3 is built from 15 residues. V lost 4 bases, J lost 2 bases, and 6 bases stayed unmatched. CDR1 is SGHNT and CDR2 is YENEEA in the germline V gene. CDR3 in amino acids: CASSSGQGTPYEQYF. DNA for the CDR3: TGTGCCAGCAGCTCCGGACAGGGGACCCCCTACGAGCAGTACTTC.

The rearrangement links TRBV5-1 to TRBJ2-5; 9 bases fit TRBD1. The junction had 3 bases not matched to a gene; V was cut back by 0 bases and J by 0 bases. CDR1 is SGHRS, CDR2 YFSETQ, per germline. The CDR3 consists of 16 residues. The CDR3 DNA reads as TGCGCCAGCAGCTTGGTTGGGACAGGGTACCAAGAGACCCAGTACTTC. Amino acid sequence: CASSLVGTGYQETQYF.

This chain joins TRBV6-1 and TRBJ1-3, with D hard to call. The CDR3 spans 15 residues. The V gene lost 2 bases and the J gene lost 0 bases, with 8 bases spanning the gap. Germline CDR1 is MNHNS and CDR2 is SASEGT. The CDR3 bases are TGTGCCAGCAGTGAATGGGCCGGCTCTGGAAACACCATATATTTT. Protein product: CASSEWAGSGNTIYF.

The V and J genes are TRBV19 and TRBJ1-4; 8 bases are shared with TRBD1. V lost 8 bases, J lost 2 bases, and 4 bases stayed unmatched. Germline V CDR1 and CDR2: LNHDA, SQIVND (reference sequence). The CDR3 runs 14 residues. CDR3 in DNA: TGTGCCAGTTTGGGACAGGCGACTAATGAAAAACTGTTTTTT. Translating it yields CASLGQATNEKLFF.

The V gene is TRBV10-1, the J gene TRBJ1-1; D may be TRBD1 (5 bases). Trimming removed 6 bases at V and 0 bases at J, with 8 bases between. CDR1 WNHNN and CDR2 SYGVQD come from the germline V gene (reference sequence). The CDR3 loop spans 13 amino acids. This chain's CDR3 is CASRAGMNTEAFF. CDR3 DNA sequence: TGCGCCAGCAGAGCAGGGATGAACACTGAAGCTTTCTTT.

The chain recombines TRBV15 with TRBJ1-2, with TRBD1 matching 7 bases. The germline CDR1 and CDR2 sequences are LNHNV and YYDKDF (reference sequence). The CDR3 is made up of 15 amino acids. V dropped 4 bases and J dropped 4; count of bases not matched to a gene: 9. CDR3 protein: CATSNPGTALYGYTF. The CDR3 DNA reads TGTGCCACCAGCAATCCTGGGACAGCACTCTATGGCTACACCTTC. Full variable domain (outside the CDR3, taken from reference TRBV15 and TRBJ1-2): DAMVIQNPRYQVTQFGKPVTLSCSQTLNHNVMYWYQQKSSQAPKLLFHYYDKDFNNEADTPDNFQSRRPNTSFCFLDIRSPGLGDTAMYLCATSNPGTALYGYTFGSGTRLTVV.